A selection of T cell receptor beta chains follows, all from one sample in a study of CD8+ T cells in alopecia areata. The table came from immunoSEQ multiplex PCR; TCRdb's copy has only in-frame clones and leaves some out. The sample records some 240,000 clones, under 75% being singletons. The sequencing here drew on CD4+ T cells sorted from blood, taken at week 4, from a patient treated with tofacitinib. Receptors originate from a human donor with alopecia areata. CDR3s include the opening cysteine and the closing phenylalanine or tryptophan. Fields, in order: J gene, clone size, V gene, D gene, CDR3 DNA, CDR3 protein. A D gene is named only where the DNA matches it firmly. The size of a clone is reported for some rows only, either as once, few or many, or as a class for expanded clones.

>TRBJ1-6|.|TRBV27|.
TGTGCCAGCAGTTTACGGGGAAATAATTCACCCCTCCACTTT
CASSLRGNNSPLHF
>TRBJ2-7|medium-sized|TRBV18|TRBD2
TGTGCCAGCTCAGCCCTAGCGGGGGAACTGCAGTACTTC
CASSALAGELQYF
>TRBJ1-6|.|TRBV11-1|.
TGTGCCAGCAGCATCGGCTCCTATAATTCACCCCTCCACTTT
CASSIGSYNSPLHF
>TRBJ1-2|few|TRBV7-3|.
TGTGCCAGCAGCGCCATGGGCTACACCTTC
CASSAMGYTF
>TRBJ2-3|.|TRBV30|.
TGTGCCTGGAGTGTACAGGGAGGAGATACGCAGTATTTT
CAWSVQGGDTQYF
>TRBJ2-1|few|TRBV5-5|.
TGTGCCAGCAGCGCCGACAGGGAGGTACCGGGCAATGAGCAGTTCTTC
CASSADREVPGNEQFF
>TRBJ2-5|few|TRBV29-1|.
TGCAGCGTCGAATCTTTGGAGACCCAGTACTTC
CSVESLETQYF
>TRBJ2-3|once|TRBV7-9|.
TGTGCCAGCAGCCGCCCCCCGAGGGAAACCGGCACAGATACGCAGTATTTT
CASSRPPRETGTDTQYF
>TRBJ2-6|few|TRBV29-1|.
TGCAGCGTCTTAGGCAGGACCAGCTCTGGGGCCAACGTCCTGACTTTC
CSVLGRTSSGANVLTF
>TRBJ2-7|once|TRBV15|.
TGTGCCACAGTGGACAGCGCTAGCTCCTACGAGCAGTACTTC
CATVDSASSYEQYF
>TRBJ1-1|.|TRBV30|.
TGTGCCTGGAAAATCTTGAACACTGAAGCTTTCTTT
CAWKILNTEAFF
>TRBJ2-3|.|TRBV5-6|.
TGTGCCAGCAGTTCCTGGGCAGGAGACACAGATACGCAGTATTTT
CASSSWAGDTDTQYF
>TRBJ2-3|.|TRBV7-2|.
TGTGCCAGCAGTCCTCCCCACGGGGGAACAGATACGCAGTATTTT
CASSPPHGGTDTQYF
>TRBJ2-3|once|TRBV5-1|.
TGCGCCAGCAGCTTAGCCCCAACTAGCACAGATACGCAGTATTTT
CASSLAPTSTDTQYF
>TRBJ2-7|few|TRBV29-1|TRBD2
TGCAGCGTTGTAGGATCGACTAGCGGGTACTACGAGCAGTACTTC
CSVVGSTSGYYEQYF
>TRBJ2-3|many|TRBV7-2|.
TGTGCCAGCAGCGTTCCGGGGCAGGGCCGGCGGGCGCAGTATTTT
CASSVPGQGRRAQYF
>TRBJ2-3|.|TRBV5-5|.
TGTGCCAGCAGCCTGATCATCAGCTCAGATACGCAGTATTTT
CASSLIISSDTQYF
>TRBJ2-3|.|TRBV5-1|.
TGCGCCAGCAGCTACTCCACCTCTAGCACAGATACGCAGTATTTT
CASSYSTSSTDTQYF
>TRBJ2-4|.|TRBV14|TRBD1
TGTGCCAGCAGCCAAGAGGTGGACAGGGTGTACTTC
CASSQEVDRVYF
>TRBJ2-1|.|TRBV11-2|TRBD2
TGTGCCAGCAGCTTGGCTAGCGGGGGGGCCAAGTTCTTC
CASSLASGGAKFF
>TRBJ2-5|once|TRBV5-1|.
TGCGCCAGCAGCTTGGGGGGGAAGCCTCAAGAGACCCAGTACTTC
CASSLGGKPQETQYF
>TRBJ1-4|.|TRBV30|.
TGTGCCTGGAGACCCTTGGGGCCAACTAATGAAAAACTGTTTTTT
CAWRPLGPTNEKLFF
>TRBJ2-3|.|TRBV2|.
TGTGCCAGGGCGATCGGAGATACGCAGTATTTT
CARAIGDTQYF
>TRBJ1-2|.|TRBV7-9|.
TGTGCCAGCAGCTCCAGACAGCATAACTATGGCTACACCTTC
CASSSRQHNYGYTF
>TRBJ1-1|.|TRBV5-1|.
TGCGCCAGCAGCTTGGCAGTTGGGAACACTGAAGCTTTCTTT
CASSLAVGNTEAFF
>TRBJ2-3|few|TRBV23-1|.
TGCGCCAGCAGTCAAAATCAGGCCACAGATACGCAGTATTTT
CASSQNQATDTQYF
>TRBJ2-5|.|TRBV6-5|.
TGTGCCAGCAGTTACTCCCCGGGGGCACTCCAAGAGACCCAGTACTTC
CASSYSPGALQETQYF
>TRBJ2-3|.|TRBV14|.
TGTGCCAGCAGCCAAGACCTGGGTAGAAGCACAGATACGCAGTATTTT
CASSQDLGRSTDTQYF
>TRBJ2-7|few|TRBV7-9|TRBD2
TGTGCCAGCAGCTCGGGACTAGCGGGGTACGAGCAGTACTTC
CASSSGLAGYEQYF
>TRBJ1-2|few|TRBV29-1|.
TGCAGCGTTGAAGATCGCAGCTACACCTTC
CSVEDRSYTF
>TRBJ2-1|.|TRBV14|TRBD1
TGTGCCAGCAGCCTCTGGACAGGGGGCTGGGAGCAGTTCTTC
CASSLWTGGWEQFF
>TRBJ2-1|few|TRBV11-2|TRBD2
TGTGCCAGCAGCGCGCGAGCGGGGGCCTTCAATGAGCAGTTCTTC
CASSARAGAFNEQFF
>TRBJ1-1|.|TRBV5-1|TRBD1
TGCGCCAGCAGCTTGGGGGACAGAAACACTGAAGCTTTCTTT
CASSLGDRNTEAFF
>TRBJ2-7|.|TRBV5-6|TRBD2
TGTGCCAGCAGCTATAGCGGGGGCGGCTACGAGCAGTACTTC
CASSYSGGGYEQYF
>TRBJ2-2|.|TRBV29-1|TRBD1
TGCAGCGTTGGAGAGGGGCAGACAGGGTCGAGGACCGGGGAGCTGTTTTTT
CSVGEGQTGSRTGELFF
>TRBJ1-2|.|TRBV4-2|.
TGTGCCAGCAGCCAAGATCGGCCAGGGCAAGATGGCTACACCTTC
CASSQDRPGQDGYTF
>TRBJ1-1|.|TRBV13|.
TGTGCCAGCAGCTTCTTTGGGAACACTGAAGCTTTCTTT
CASSFFGNTEAFF
>TRBJ1-6|few|TRBV25-1|.
TGTGCCAGCAGTCGCCCGGCGGGATCACCCCTCCACTTT
CASSRPAGSPLHF
>TRBJ2-2|.|TRBV30|.
TGTGCCTGGAGTGTAACAGGGTTCACCGGGGAGCTGTTTTTT
CAWSVTGFTGELFF
>TRBJ2-7|.|TRBV15|TRBD1
TGTGCCACCAGCAGCAACCGGGACAGGGGAACCTACGAGCAGTACTTC
CATSSNRDRGTYEQYF
>TRBJ2-7|.|TRBV5-1|TRBD1
TGCGCCAGCAGCTTGGGAGGGACAGGGCAACGCGAGCAGTACTTC
CASSLGGTGQREQYF
>TRBJ2-1|.|TRBV2|.
TGTGCCAGCGGGTTGAGTGAGCAGTTCTTC
CASGLSEQFF
>TRBJ2-5|.|TRBV7-2|.
TGTGCCAGCAGCTCCGGACCGAAGACCCAGTACTTC
CASSSGPKTQYF